Below, 31 T cell receptor beta chains from the same sample are listed, as sequenced in a study of beta chain features in type 1 diabetes. The study reverse transcribed the entire isolated RNA, so it sequenced expressed TCRB transcripts. Here immunoSEQ multiplex PCR was the method, and the copy in TCRdb shows in-frame clones only, minus some. Among fewer than 900,000 clones listed, under 20% were seen once. Material: naive CD4+ T cells from blood. All receptors derive from a woman between 18 and 29 years old in good health.

The table lists this clone with a few counts. The chain is built from TRBV18 and TRBJ1-1; 8 bases agree with TRBD1. V was clipped by 5 bases and J by 4 bases; unmatched bases: 6. Germline loops: CDR1 KGHSH, CDR2 LQKENI. CDR3 length: 14 amino acids. CDR3 in amino acids: CASSAQGAPTEAFF. Written as DNA, the CDR3 is TGTGCCAGCTCAGCCCAGGGGGCGCCCACTGAAGCTTTCTTT.

This clone was detected a few times. This chain joins TRBV6-5 and TRBJ2-2; D call uncertain. Germline loops: CDR1 MNHEY, CDR2 SVGAGI. CDR3 length: 15 residues. Trimming took off 2 bases at V and 0 bases at J, with 7 bases between the two ends. CDR3 coding DNA: TGTGCCAGCAGTTACAGGGTGACGAACACCGGGGAGCTGTTTTTT. This encodes CASSYRVTNTGELFF.

This clone was seen at least ten times. V gene TRBV14 combines with J gene TRBJ1-1; D remains unclear. Trimming left V 0 bases short and J 1 base short, with 3 bases between. Germline CDR1 reads SGHDN; CDR2 reads FVKESK. The CDR3 runs 13 residues. CDR3 coding DNA: TGTGCCAGCAGCCAAGATTCGAACACTGAAGCTTTCTTT. Translating it yields CASSQDSNTEAFF.

This clone was seen a handful of times. V is TRBV4-2 and J is TRBJ2-7; D is unresolved. V was trimmed by 1 base and J by 4 bases, leaving 29 bases between them. CDR3 length equals 20 residues. Germline-derived CDR1 and CDR2 are LGHNA and YNFKEQ. The CDR3 coding sequence is TGTGCCAGCAGCCAAGCCCTCCCGGGCGCCTATATCCCTTCCCAATACGAGCAGTACTTC. Its protein product is CASSQALPGAYIPSQYEQYF.

V is TRBV5-4 and J is TRBJ2-1; possibly TRBD2 for D (5 bases). In germline, CDR1 is SGHNT, CDR2 YYREEE (reference sequence). Trimming shortened V by 2 bases and J by 6 bases, and 21 bases separated the two germline ends. This CDR3 has 17 amino acids. CDR3 region: CASSLAFSRLGSNEQFF. CDR3 DNA sequence: TGTGCCAGCAGCTTAGCGTTTTCCCGACTTGGGAGCAATGAGCAGTTCTTC.

J is TRBJ1-1 and V is TRBV18; D is uncertain. Germline V gene sequence: CDR1 KGHSH, CDR2 LQKENI. V was cut by 3 bases and J by 0 bases, with 11 bases left in between. The CDR3 has 15 residues. The CDR3 coding sequence is TGTGCCAGCTCACCGGGTGTCCGTATGAACACTGAAGCTTTCTTT. It yields the protein CASSPGVRMNTEAFF.

Only one count was recorded for this clone. The chain couples TRBV18 to TRBJ1-2, with a tentative D call TRBD1 (5 bases). Looked up from germline, CDR1 is KGHSH and CDR2 is LQKENI. The CDR3 runs to 13 residues. V lost 3 bases and J 7 bases, leaving 12 bases between the germline ends. The CDR3 loop is CASSPDEGLGYTF. Written as DNA, the CDR3 is TGTGCCAGCTCACCGGACGAGGGGCTTGGCTACACCTTC.

This clone occurred a few times. V usage is TRBV6-5 and J usage is TRBJ2-7, with 8 positions matching TRBD2. The CDR3 extends over 15 amino acids. From germline, CDR1 is MNHEY and CDR2 SVGAGI. V dropped 6 bases and J dropped 3; count of bases not matched to a gene: 10. Here the CDR3 DNA reads TGTGCCAGCAGACCGGGACTAGAATTTTTCTACGAGCAGTACTTC. The encoded protein is CASRPGLEFFYEQYF.

Only a few counts were recorded for this clone. The chain links TRBV7-2 to TRBJ1-2, with no clear D. Germline V CDR1 and CDR2: SGHTA, FQGNSA. V lost 1 base and J 4 bases, leaving 13 bases between the germline ends. This CDR3 is 15 amino acids long. This CDR3 is CASSLVEVGSYGYTF. CDR3 nucleotides: TGTGCCAGCAGCTTAGTGGAGGTGGGGAGCTATGGCTACACCTTC.

A few counts support this clone. The chain is built from TRBV7-2 and TRBJ2-5, with D unresolved. The length of the CDR3 is 14 residues. The V and J ends lost 3 bases and 5 bases respectively, with 13 bases between them. Germline CDR1 SGHTA, CDR2 FQGNSA. The CDR3 DNA follows: TGTGCCAGCAGCTTCAACACCCAGTTGGAGACCCAGTACTTC. The encoded protein is CASSFNTQLETQYF.

This clone was seen a few times. V usage is TRBV18 and J usage is TRBJ2-7, with TRBD1 matching over 11 bases. Trimming at V came to 3 bases and at J to 6 bases, leaving 7 bases not matched to a gene. The CDR3 length is 15 residues. Per the germline V gene, CDR1 is KGHSH and CDR2 is LQKENI. The CDR3 nucleotides are TGTGCCAGCTCACCCGGACAGGGGGCGCTTGGCGAGCAGTACTTC. It codes for CASSPGQGALGEQYF.

The CDR3 sequence: CSVEPHRKGSEAFF. The CDR3 coding sequence is TGCAGCGTTGAACCTCATAGGAAGGGGTCTGAAGCTTTCTTT. The chain employs TRBV29-1 and TRBJ1-1; D may be TRBD1 (5 bases). Trimming took off 2 bases at V and 6 bases at J, with 16 bases between the two ends. CDR3 length: 14 amino acids. Germline-derived CDR1 and CDR2 are SQVTM and ANQGSEA.

The rearrangement links TRBV29-1 to TRBJ1-2; the D gene is possibly TRBD1 (6 bases). Between the trimmed V and J ends, which lost 3 bases and 12 bases, there was a span of 14 bases. CDR1 is SQVTM, CDR2 ANQGSEA, per germline. The CDR3 has 11 amino acids. CDR3 sequence: CSVDSGHMDTF. DNA of the CDR3: TGCAGCGTTGACTCGGGACATATGGACACCTTC. Complete variable domain (other parts from reference TRBV29-1 and TRBJ1-2): SAVISQKPSRDICQRGTSLTIQCQVDSQVTMMFWYRQQPGQSLTLIATANQGSEATYESGFVIDKFPISRPNLTFSTLTVSNMSPEDSSIYLCSVDSGHMDTFGSGTRLTVV.

V and J are TRBV6-5 and TRBJ2-3, with 9 positions matching TRBD1. With 6 bases clipped from V and 6 bases from J, the junction kept 7 bases outside the gene matches. CDR1 is MNHEY, CDR2 SVGAGI, per germline. The CDR3 spans 14 residues. In DNA form, the CDR3 reads TGTGCCAGCAGAGGACAGGGGAGAAGGGATACGCAGTATTTT. It codes for CASRGQGRRDTQYF.

This clone has more than one count but fewer than ten. This sequence joins TRBV10-3 and TRBJ1-1; 8 bases are a match to TRBD1. The CDR3 contains 11 residues. The V and J ends lost 4 bases and 10 bases, in that order; junction bases with no gene match: 2. The germline gives CDR1 ENHRY, CDR2 SYGVKD. CDR3 region: CAISGTGLAFF. The CDR3 coding sequence is TGTGCCATCAGTGGGACAGGGTTAGCTTTCTTT.

The table lists this clone with a few counts. The chain carries TRBV28 and TRBJ2-3; 11 nucleotides line up with TRBD1. Germline values: CDR1 MDHEN, CDR2 SYDVKM. Losses at the gene ends were 3 bases for V and 4 bases for J; bases not matched to a gene: 3. The CDR3 covers 15 residues. The CDR3 sequence: CASSLGTGGADTQYF. CDR3 DNA: TGTGCCAGCAGTTTGGGGACAGGGGGGGCAGATACGCAGTATTTT.

This clone has just a few counts. The chain joins TRBV23-1 to TRBJ2-7; 7 positions match TRBD1. TRBV23-1 is designated an ORF whose function remains uncertain. CDR3 length: 15 residues. V lost 6 bases to trimming and J lost 5 bases; unmatched junction nucleotides: 13. CDR3 DNA sequence: TGCGCCAGCAGACCTTCGCCGAGGGGGCTCAACGAGCAGTACTTC. It yields the protein CASRPSPRGLNEQYF.

The chain is built from TRBV15 and TRBJ2-2; D not certain. Germline V gene lookup returns CDR1 LNHNV and CDR2 YYDKDF (reference sequence). Trimming cost V 0 bases and J 4 bases, with 15 bases left between them. CDR3 size: 17 residues. The CDR3 protein is CATSRDLGGAVTGELFF. In nucleotides, the CDR3 is TGTGCCACCAGCAGAGATCTGGGCGGTGCCGTCACCGGGGAGCTGTTTTTT.

The genes are TRBV27 and TRBJ2-1; 10 nucleotides align to TRBD2. Per germline, CDR1 MNHEY and CDR2 SMNVEV (reference sequence). V lost 10 bases to trimming and J lost 3 bases; unmatched junction nucleotides: 3. The CDR3 totals 13 residues. The CDR3 region has the DNA TGTGCCACCAAGCGGGAGGGCTACAATGAGCAGTTCTTC. The encoded protein is CATKREGYNEQFF.

The chain combines TRBV2 with TRBJ1-2; D gene ambiguous. V was clipped by 3 bases and J by 6 bases, with 8 bases between them. The V gene's germline CDR1 is SNHLY and CDR2 FYNNEI. The CDR3 is 12 residues long. CDR3 DNA: TGTGCCAGCAGTGACCGGCCGAATGGCTACACCTTC. Protein product: CASSDRPNGYTF.

This chain uses TRBV7-2 with TRBJ2-7; unclear D gene. The germline V gene encodes CDR1 SGHTA and CDR2 FQGNSA. The CDR3 covers 16 residues. Between the trimmed V and J ends, which lost 1 base and 2 bases, there was a span of 15 bases. The CDR3 spells CASSLGSSRPTYEQYF. The CDR3 region has the DNA TGTGCCAGCAGCTTAGGGTCCAGCAGACCCACCTACGAGCAGTACTTC.

This clone was seen only a few times. Other DNA sequences of this sample code for an identical CDR3. This chain connects TRBV10-3 to TRBJ2-7; 8 nucleotides agree with TRBD1. The CDR3 is 13 amino acids. The J segment lost 0 bases and the V segment lost 10 bases, leaving 5 bases of the junction unmatched. Germline V CDR1 and CDR2: ENHRY, SYGVKD. The CDR3: CATSGQGSYEQYF. For the CDR3, the DNA is TGTGCCACCTCTGGACAGGGCTCCTACGAGCAGTACTTC.

This clone has more than one count but fewer than ten. This sequence joins TRBV6-5 and TRBJ2-1; D perhaps matches TRBD2 (5 bases). V was pared by 0 bases and J by 4 bases, with 13 bases between. This CDR3 is built from 16 residues. Germline CDR1 and CDR2: MNHEY and SVGAGI. The CDR3 loop is CASSYSVLGKYNEQFF. The CDR3 DNA sequence: TGTGCCAGCAGTTACTCGGTTCTCGGGAAGTACAATGAGCAGTTCTTC.

As regards this clone: Other DNA sequences from this sample encode an identical CDR3 as well. The rearrangement joins TRBV28 to TRBJ1-1, with a possible D match to TRBD1 (6 bases). V dropped 4 bases and J dropped 2 bases, with 11 bases sitting between them. The CDR3 is 14 residues long. Germline assignment: CDR1 MDHEN and CDR2 SYDVKM. The CDR3 DNA is TGTGCCAGCAGTTCGGCAGGGGCTAACACTGAAGCTTTCTTT. Amino acids: CASSSAGANTEAFF.

This clone was counted only a few times. The chain employs TRBV6-5 and TRBJ2-7, with D uncertain. This CDR3 comprises 15 residues. Germline lookup yields CDR1 MNHEY and CDR2 SVGAGI. The germline V and J ends were trimmed by 2 bases and 6 bases, with 17 bases remaining between them. The CDR3 protein is CASSYGPAQAAEQYF. The CDR3 bases are TGTGCCAGCAGTTACGGGCCGGCTCAAGCCGCCGAGCAGTACTTC.

This clone has only a few counts. The rearrangement uses TRBV2 and TRBJ1-1; maybe TRBD1 (6 bases). Germline-derived CDR1 and CDR2 are SNHLY and FYNNEI. V lost 7 bases and J lost 0, with 15 bases in between. The CDR3 runs 15 residues. CDR3 protein: CASNQETGMNTEAFF. DNA of the CDR3: TGTGCCAGCAACCAAGAGACAGGAATGAACACTGAAGCTTTCTTT.

The chain couples TRBV6-5 to TRBJ2-7, with a tentative D call TRBD2 (6 bases). Per the germline V gene, CDR1 is MNHEY and CDR2 is SVGAGI. Trimming took 6 bases from V and 3 from J, leaving 12 bases between them. The CDR3 spans 13 residues. The CDR3 DNA reads as TGTGCCAGCAGGAAGGGACTCGACTACGAGCAGTACTTC. Protein: CASRKGLDYEQYF.

J is TRBJ2-3 and V is TRBV6-5, with D possibly being TRBD1 or TRBD2 (5 bases each). CDR3 size: 13 residues. Germline lookup yields CDR1 MNHEY and CDR2 SVGAGI. The V and J ends lost 6 bases and 6 bases respectively, with 13 bases between them. The CDR3, as DNA: TGTGCCAGCAGAGGCAGGGCGGGTGATACGCAGTATTTT. Its protein product is CASRGRAGDTQYF.

This clone turned up a few times. The chain joins TRBV23-1 to TRBJ2-7; possible D gene TRBD2, 6 bases. TRBV23-1 counts as an open reading frame of uncertain function. V was trimmed by 0 bases and J by 2 bases, leaving 14 bases between them. The CDR3 runs 16 residues. The CDR3 DNA follows: TGCGCCAGCAGTCAATCTGGCTGGAGGGCCCCCTACGAGCAGTACTTC. As protein: CASSQSGWRAPYEQYF.

This chain connects TRBV28 to TRBJ2-2, with 8 bases identical to TRBD2. The germline V gene encodes CDR1 MDHEN and CDR2 SYDVKM. CDR3 length: 16 residues. The trim removed 5 bases at V and 3 bases at J, leaving 8 bases unmatched. The CDR3 sequence: CASSQPGLGYTGELFF. DNA of the CDR3: TGTGCCAGCAGTCAACCGGGACTAGGGTACACCGGGGAGCTGTTTTTT. The full variable domain, rest sourced from reference TRBV28 and TRBJ2-2, is DVKVTQSSRYLVKRTGEKVFLECVQDMDHENMFWYRQDPGLGLRLIYFSYDVKMKEKGDIPEGYSVSREKKERFSLILESASTNQTSMYLCASSQPGLGYTGELFFGEGSRLTVL.

This clone was seen more than once but under ten times. The chain couples TRBV18 to TRBJ2-1, with D perhaps matching TRBD2 (5 bases). Trimming pared 5 bases from V and 4 bases from J, leaving 9 bases between. CDR3 size: 13 residues. Germline V gene sequence: CDR1 KGHSH, CDR2 LQKENI. The CDR3 region has the DNA TGTGCCAGCTCAGCGGGTCCTTACAATGAGCAGTTCTTC. This sequence encodes CASSAGPYNEQFF.